Listed below are T cell receptor beta chains from one sample, sequenced in a study of CD8+CD57+ T cells in acquired aplastic anemia. TCRdb passed the reads through MiXCR, listing each CDR3 protein once. Of 150,000 to 200,000 distinct CDR3 sequences in the sample, 55% to 70% were seen once. Material: sorted CD4+, CD8+, or CD8+CD57+ T cells (not recorded which) from PBMCs. The receptors come from a human donor with severe aplastic anemia or a healthy control (not recorded which). Each CDR3 is given with its conserved first and last residue. Fields, in order: V gene, D gene, clone size, J gene, CDR3 DNA, CDR3 protein. The D gene is left open where the match is weak. For some rows the clone size is stated as once, few or many, or as a class when expanded; others skip it.

>TRBV12-3/TRBV12-4|TRBD1|many|TRBJ1-4
TGTGCCAGCAGTGACGGGACTACCGGGACAGCCTATGAAAAACTGTTTTTT
CASSDGTTGTAYEKLFF
>TRBV20-1|TRBD1|.|TRBJ2-7
TGCAGCGTACTCCGGGACAGGGCGTACGAGCAGTACTTC
CSVLRDRAYEQYF
>TRBV19|.|many|TRBJ2-3
TGTGCCAGTAGTGGGCTAGTCACAGATACGCAGTATTTT
CASSGLVTDTQYF
>TRBV2|TRBD2|many|TRBJ2-3
TGTGCCAGCGGTGACGGACTAGCTAGCACAGATACGCAGTATTTT
CASGDGLASTDTQYF
>TRBV12-3/TRBV12-4|.|.|TRBJ1-6
TGTGCCAGCAGTTTCGACGGCTATAATTCACCCCCCCACTTT
CASSFDGYNSPPHF
>TRBV30|.|.|TRBJ1-2
TGTGCCTGGAGTGTACAAATAGGACAGATTCTTGGCTACACCTTC
CAWSVQIGQILGYTF
>TRBV15|.|.|TRBJ1-1
TGTGCCACCAGCAGAGGAGGGGTCGGGGAAGCTTTCTTT
CATSRGGVGEAFF
>TRBV12-3/TRBV12-4|.|.|TRBJ2-5
TGTGCCAGCAGTTTGCGTCAGACCCAGTACTTC
CASSLRQTQYF
>TRBV9|.|.|TRBJ2-7
TGTGCCAGCAGCCCATCGACAGGCCTCTACGAGCAGTACTTC
CASSPSTGLYEQYF
>TRBV19|TRBD1|many|TRBJ2-7
TGTGCCAGTAGGGAGACAGGGTCGGGCGAGCAGTACTTC
CASRETGSGEQYF
>TRBV9|.|.|TRBJ2-2
TGTGCCAGCAGCTTCTCAGCATCCGGGGAGCTGTTTTTT
CASSFSASGELFF
>TRBV5-1|TRBD2|.|TRBJ2-1
TGCGCCAGCAGCTTAGCAGCGGGAGCTCAGGAGCAGTTCTTC
CASSLAAGAQEQFF
>TRBV9|.|many|TRBJ2-1
TGTGCCAGCAGCGTCGACTGGGGCTCCTACAATGAGCAGTTCTTC
CASSVDWGSYNEQFF
>TRBV5-1|.|.|TRBJ2-7
TGCGCCAGCCGGCCCTTGGAGGCCTACGAGCAGTACTTC
CASRPLEAYEQYF
>TRBV29-1|.|.|TRBJ2-7
TGCAGCGTTGAAGACCCTCGGGACACGTCCTACGAGCAGTACTTC
CSVEDPRDTSYEQYF
>TRBV15|.|.|TRBJ1-6
TGTGCCACCAGCAGAGATAGGGGCAGGACTGCCTATAATTCACCCCTCCACTTT
CATSRDRGRTAYNSPLHF
>TRBV6-1|.|.|TRBJ2-7
TGTGCCAGCAGTTACTCTAACCCAGGACGGTCCGGCTCCTACGAGCAGTACTTC
CASSYSNPGRSGSYEQYF
>TRBV29-1|.|once|TRBJ2-7
TGCAGCGTTCGTCCCGTGACTAGTTCGGGGGAGCAGTACTTC
CSVRPVTSSGEQYF
>TRBV24-1|.|.|TRBJ1-1
TGTGCCACCAGTGTCGGGGTGAACACTGAAGCTTTCTTT
CATSVGVNTEAFF
>TRBV19|.|.|TRBJ1-1
TGTGCCAGTAGTATGTGGCAGCCCCCTGAAGCTTTCTTT
CASSMWQPPEAFF
>TRBV10-3|TRBD1|.|TRBJ2-1
TGTGCCATCAGTGAGGGGACAGAGCACAATGAGCAGTTCTTC
CAISEGTEHNEQFF
>TRBV6-2/TRBV6-3|.|many|TRBJ2-1
TGTGCCAGCAGTCCCGAGCAGAGTAGTTACAATGAGCAGTTCTTC
CASSPEQSSYNEQFF
>TRBV4-3|.|once|TRBJ2-7
TGCGCCAGCAGCCAAGATATGACGACCGGGTACGAGCAGTACTTC
CASSQDMTTGYEQYF
>TRBV9|.|many|TRBJ1-1
TGTGCCAGCAGGGCAGGGGCGAACACTGAAGCTTTCTTT
CASRAGANTEAFF
>TRBV7-9|TRBD1|.|TRBJ2-7
TGTGCCAGCAGCTGGGGACAGCACGAGCAGTACTTC
CASSWGQHEQYF
>TRBV15|.|.|TRBJ2-3
TGTGCCACCAGCAACCGGGACTCTAGCACAGATACGCAGTATTTT
CATSNRDSSTDTQYF